This T cell receptor beta chain was sequenced during a study of T cells in Graves' hyperthyroidism and ophthalmopathy. TCR beta CDR3 region amplification was performed from RNA transcripts. The TCR CDR3 was amplified in a first-round RT-PCR using the HTBI primer set. TCRdb processed the multiplex PCR reads anew with MiXCR; each CDR3 protein has one entry. The sample yields about 610,000 distinct CDR3 sequences, about 15% seen once. This clonotype was detected ten times or more. The antigen remains undetermined. Germline CDR1 is MNHEY and CDR2 is SVGAGI. V was shortened by 2 bases and J by 6 bases, with 13 bases between the two germline ends. This CDR3 contains 15 residues. Findings and caveats of the study: From stable hyperthyroidism, ophthalmopathy was separated by a 13 V-J model.

The source is a middle-aged woman with Graves' ophthalmopathy. Sequencing was done on a sample of blood. The J gene is TRBJ2-2, the V gene TRBV6-5, with TRBD1 as a possible D gene (5 bases). The CDR3, as DNA: TGTGCCAGCAGTTACGCTCAGGGCCCCGCCGGGGAGCTGTTTTTT. Translation gives CASSYAQGPAGELFF.